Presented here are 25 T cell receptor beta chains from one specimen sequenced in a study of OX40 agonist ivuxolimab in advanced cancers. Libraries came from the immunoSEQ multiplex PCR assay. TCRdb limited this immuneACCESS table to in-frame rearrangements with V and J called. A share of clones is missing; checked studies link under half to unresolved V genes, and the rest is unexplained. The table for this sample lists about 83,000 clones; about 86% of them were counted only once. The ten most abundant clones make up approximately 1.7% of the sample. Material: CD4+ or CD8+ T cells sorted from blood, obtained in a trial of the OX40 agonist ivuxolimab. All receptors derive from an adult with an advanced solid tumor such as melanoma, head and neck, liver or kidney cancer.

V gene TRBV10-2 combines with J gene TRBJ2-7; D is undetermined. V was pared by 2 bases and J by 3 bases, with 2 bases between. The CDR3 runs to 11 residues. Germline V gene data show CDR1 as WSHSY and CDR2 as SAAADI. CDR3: CASSEDYEQYF. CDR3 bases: TGCGCCAGCAGTGAGGACTACGAGCAGTACTTC.

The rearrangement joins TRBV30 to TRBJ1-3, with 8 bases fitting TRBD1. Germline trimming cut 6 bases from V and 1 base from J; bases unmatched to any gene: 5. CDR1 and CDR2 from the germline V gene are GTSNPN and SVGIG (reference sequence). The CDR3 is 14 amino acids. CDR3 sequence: CACLDRVSGNTIYF. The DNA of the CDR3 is TGTGCCTGCCTGGACAGGGTATCTGGAAACACCATATATTTT.

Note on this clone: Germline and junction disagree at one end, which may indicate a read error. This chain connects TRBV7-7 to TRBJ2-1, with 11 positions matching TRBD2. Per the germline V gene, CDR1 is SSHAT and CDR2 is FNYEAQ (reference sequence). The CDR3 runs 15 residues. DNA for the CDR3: TGTGCTAGCAGCTTAGAAACTAGCGGGGGCGATGAGCAGTTCTTC. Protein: CASSLETSGGDEQFF.

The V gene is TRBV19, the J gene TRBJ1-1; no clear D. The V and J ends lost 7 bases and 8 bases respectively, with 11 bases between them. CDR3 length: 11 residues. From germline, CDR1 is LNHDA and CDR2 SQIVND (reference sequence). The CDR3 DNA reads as TGTGCCAGTACCGTCTTCGGGGAAGCTTTCTTT. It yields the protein CASTVFGEAFF. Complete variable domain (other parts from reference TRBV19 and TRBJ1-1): DGGITQSPKYLFRKEGQNVTLSCEQNLNHDAMYWYRQDPGQGLRLIYYSQIVNDFQKGDIAEGYSVSREKKESFPLTVTSAQKNPTAFYLCASTVFGEAFFGQGTRLTVV.

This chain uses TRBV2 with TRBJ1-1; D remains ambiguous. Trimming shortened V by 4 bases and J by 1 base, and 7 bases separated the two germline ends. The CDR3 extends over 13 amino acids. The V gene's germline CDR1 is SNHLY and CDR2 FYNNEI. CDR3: CASSVHQNTEAFF. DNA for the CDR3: TGTGCCAGCAGTGTACACCAGAACACTGAAGCTTTCTTT.

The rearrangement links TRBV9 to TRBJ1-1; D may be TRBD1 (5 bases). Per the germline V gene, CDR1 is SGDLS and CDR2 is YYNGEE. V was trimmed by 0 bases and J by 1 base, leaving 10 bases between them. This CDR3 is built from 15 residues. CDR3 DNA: TGTGCCAGCAGCGTAGATGGCGGGGGGAACACTGAAGCTTTCTTT. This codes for CASSVDGGGNTEAFF. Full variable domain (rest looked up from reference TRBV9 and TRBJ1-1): DSGVTQTPKHLITATGQRVTLRCSPRSGDLSVYWYQQSLDQGLQFLIQYYNGEERAKGNILERFSAQQFPDLHSELNLSSLELGDSALYFCASSVDGGGNTEAFFGQGTRLTVV.

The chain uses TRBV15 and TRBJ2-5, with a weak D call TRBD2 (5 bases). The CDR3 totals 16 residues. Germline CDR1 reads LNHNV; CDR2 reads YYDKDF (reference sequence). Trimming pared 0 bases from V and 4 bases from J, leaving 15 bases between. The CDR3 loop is CATSRDLVMGVETQYF. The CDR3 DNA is TGTGCCACCAGCAGAGATCTGGTGATGGGAGTAGAGACCCAGTACTTC.

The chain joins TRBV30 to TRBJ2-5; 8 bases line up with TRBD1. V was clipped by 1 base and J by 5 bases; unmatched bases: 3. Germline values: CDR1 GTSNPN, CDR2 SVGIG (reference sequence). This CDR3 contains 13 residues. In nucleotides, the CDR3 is TGTGCCTGGAGTGCAGGGGGCCGGGAGACCCAGTACTTC. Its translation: CAWSAGGRETQYF.

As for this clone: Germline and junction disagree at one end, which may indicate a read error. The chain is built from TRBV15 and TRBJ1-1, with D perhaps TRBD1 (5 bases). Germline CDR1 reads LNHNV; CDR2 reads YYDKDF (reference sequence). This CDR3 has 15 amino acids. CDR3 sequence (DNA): TGTGCCACCAGCAGCAGGGTCGATGCAAACACTAAAGCTTTCTTT. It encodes CATSSRVDANTKAFF.

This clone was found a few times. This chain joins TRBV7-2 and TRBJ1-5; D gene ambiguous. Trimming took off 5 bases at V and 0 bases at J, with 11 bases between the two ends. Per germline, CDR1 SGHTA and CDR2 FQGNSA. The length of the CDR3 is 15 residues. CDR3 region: CASSLELYSNQPQHF. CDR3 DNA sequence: TGTGCCAGCAGCCTAGAGTTATATAGCAATCAGCCCCAGCATTTT. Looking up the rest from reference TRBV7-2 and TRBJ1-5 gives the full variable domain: GAGVSQSPSNKVTEKGKDVELRCDPISGHTALYWYRQSLGQGLEFLIYFQGNSAPDKSGLPSDRFSAERTGGSVSTLTIQRTQQEDSAVYLCASSLELYSNQPQHFGDGTRLSIL.

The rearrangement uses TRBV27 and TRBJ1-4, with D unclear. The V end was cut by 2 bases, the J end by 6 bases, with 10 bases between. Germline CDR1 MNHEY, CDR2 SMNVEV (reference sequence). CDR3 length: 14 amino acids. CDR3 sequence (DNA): TGTGCCAGCAGTTTACGGGCGGTCGATGAAAAACTGTTTTTT. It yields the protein CASSLRAVDEKLFF. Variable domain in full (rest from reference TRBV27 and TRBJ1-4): EAQVTQNPRYLITVTGKKLTVTCSQNMNHEYMSWYRQDPGLGLRQIYYSMNVEVTDKGDVPEGYKVSRKEKRNFPLILESPSPNQTSLYFCASSLRAVDEKLFFGSGTQLSVL.

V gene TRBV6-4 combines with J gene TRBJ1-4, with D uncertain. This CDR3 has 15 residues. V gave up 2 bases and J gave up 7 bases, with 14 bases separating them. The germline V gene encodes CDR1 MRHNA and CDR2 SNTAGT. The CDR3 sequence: CASSDLRRLAEKLFF. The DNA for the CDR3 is TGTGCCAGCAGTGACCTCAGGAGGTTAGCTGAAAAACTGTTTTTT.

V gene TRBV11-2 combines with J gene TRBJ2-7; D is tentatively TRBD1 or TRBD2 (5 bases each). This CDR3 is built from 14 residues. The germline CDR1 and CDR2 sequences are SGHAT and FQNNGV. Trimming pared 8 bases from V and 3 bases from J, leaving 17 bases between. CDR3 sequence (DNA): TGTGCCAGCGGAGAGGGACGGACCAACTACGAGCAGTACTTC. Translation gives CASGEGRTNYEQYF.

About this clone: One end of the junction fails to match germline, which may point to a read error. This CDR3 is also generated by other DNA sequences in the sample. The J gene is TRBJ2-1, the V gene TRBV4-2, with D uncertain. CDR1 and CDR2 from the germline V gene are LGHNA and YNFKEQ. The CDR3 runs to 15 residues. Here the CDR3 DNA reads TGTGCTAGCAGCCGAGATTACCAAGCTTACAATGAGCAGTTCTTC. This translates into CASSRDYQAYNEQFF.

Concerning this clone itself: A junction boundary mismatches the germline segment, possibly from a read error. CDR3 nucleotide sequence: TGTGCCTGGACTAGCGGGGGGGCCGTCAGCCTCTTC. Protein product: CAWTSGGAVSLF. This chain connects TRBV30 to TRBJ2-1; 12 bases align to TRBD2. The CDR3 length is 12 residues. Germline lookup yields CDR1 GTSNPN and CDR2 SVGIG (reference sequence).

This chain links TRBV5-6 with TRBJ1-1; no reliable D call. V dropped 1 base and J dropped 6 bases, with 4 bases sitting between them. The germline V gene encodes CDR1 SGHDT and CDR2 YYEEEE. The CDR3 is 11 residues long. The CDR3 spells CASSLFSEAFF. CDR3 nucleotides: TGTGCCAGCAGCTTGTTCTCTGAAGCTTTCTTT.

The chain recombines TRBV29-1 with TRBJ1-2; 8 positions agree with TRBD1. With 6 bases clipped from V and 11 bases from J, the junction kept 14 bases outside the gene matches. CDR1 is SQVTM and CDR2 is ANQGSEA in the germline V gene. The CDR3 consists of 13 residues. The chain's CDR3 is CSVPAAGGGGYTF. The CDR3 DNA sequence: TGCAGCGTACCAGCGGCAGGGGGCGGCGGTTACACCTTC.

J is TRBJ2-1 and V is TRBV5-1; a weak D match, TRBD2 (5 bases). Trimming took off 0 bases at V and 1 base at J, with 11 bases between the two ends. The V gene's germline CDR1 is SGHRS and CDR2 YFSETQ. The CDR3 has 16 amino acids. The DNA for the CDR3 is TGCGCCAGCAGCTTGGGTGCGGGTATGTCCTACAATGAGCAGTTCTTC. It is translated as CASSLGAGMSYNEQFF.

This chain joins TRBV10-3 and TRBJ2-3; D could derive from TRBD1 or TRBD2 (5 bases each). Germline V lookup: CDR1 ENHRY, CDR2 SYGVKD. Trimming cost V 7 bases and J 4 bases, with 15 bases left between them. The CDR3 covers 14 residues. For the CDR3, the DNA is TGTGCCATCACTGGGCAGAGAGGGGCAGATACGCAGTATTTT. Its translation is CAITGQRGADTQYF.

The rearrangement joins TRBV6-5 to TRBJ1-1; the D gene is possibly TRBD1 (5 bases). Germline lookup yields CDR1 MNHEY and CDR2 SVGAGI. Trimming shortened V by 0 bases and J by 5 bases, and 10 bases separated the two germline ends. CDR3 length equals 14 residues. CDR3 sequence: CASSYSGGVTEAFF. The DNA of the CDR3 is TGTGCCAGCAGTTACTCGGGGGGGGTTACTGAAGCTTTCTTT.

The CDR3 region is CAWGLKAGRGRGYTF. Here the CDR3 DNA reads TGTGCCTGGGGACTAAAGGCAGGCAGGGGTCGTGGCTACACCTTC. The J gene is TRBJ1-2, the V gene TRBV30; D is possibly TRBD1 (6 bases). In germline, CDR1 is GTSNPN, CDR2 SVGIG (reference sequence). V lost 5 bases to trimming and J lost 7 bases, with 23 bases between them. The length of the CDR3 is 15 residues.

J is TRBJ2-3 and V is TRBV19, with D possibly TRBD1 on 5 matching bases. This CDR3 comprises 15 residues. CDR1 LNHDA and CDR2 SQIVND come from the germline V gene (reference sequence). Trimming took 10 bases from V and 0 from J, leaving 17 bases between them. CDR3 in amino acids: CATQRTRVSTDTQYF. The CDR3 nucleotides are TGTGCCACCCAGAGGACCAGGGTCAGCACAGATACGCAGTATTTT.

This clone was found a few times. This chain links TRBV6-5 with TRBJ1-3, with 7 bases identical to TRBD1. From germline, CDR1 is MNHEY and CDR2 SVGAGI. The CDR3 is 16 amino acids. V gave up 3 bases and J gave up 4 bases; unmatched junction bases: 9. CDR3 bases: TGTGCCAGCAGTTATAATCTCAGGGGGGGAGGAAACACCATATATTTT. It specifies CASSYNLRGGGNTIYF.

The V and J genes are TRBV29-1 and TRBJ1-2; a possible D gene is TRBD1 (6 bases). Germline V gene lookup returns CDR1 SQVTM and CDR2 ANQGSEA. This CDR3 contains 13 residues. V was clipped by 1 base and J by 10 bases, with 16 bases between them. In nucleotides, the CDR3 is TGCAGCGTTGAAGTCCAAGGGGGTTCAGCCTACACCTTC. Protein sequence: CSVEVQGGSAYTF.

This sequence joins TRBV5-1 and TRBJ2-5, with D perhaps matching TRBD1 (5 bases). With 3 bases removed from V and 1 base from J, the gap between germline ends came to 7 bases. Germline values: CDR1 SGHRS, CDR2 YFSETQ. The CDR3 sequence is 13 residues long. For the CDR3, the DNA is TGCGCCAGCAGCTCAGGGTCCCAAGAGACCCAGTACTTC. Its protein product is CASSSGSQETQYF.